This entry describes one TCR beta chain. The data belong to a study of blood T cell repertoires in COVID-19. For the study at large: The origin of the acute and convalescent COVID-19 samples was the United States, Italy and Spain.

In the original workflow: Amplification from reference gene primers served as the basis for estimated nucleated cell counts. Method: immunoSEQ multiplex PCR; TCRdb's copy keeps in-frame clones and lacks some. The V and J calls and the clone size are those of that table, but D and trimming were determined from the DNA. The sample has over 300,000 clones, roughly 85% seen once. The source material was peripheral blood. The TCR originated in a human donor in a cohort sampled during active COVID-19.

CDR3 residues: CASSSLRTGGPYGYTF. The CDR3 DNA is TGTGCCAGCTCATCGTTACGAACAGGGGGCCCCTATGGCTACACCTTC. The V gene is TRBV18, the J gene TRBJ1-2; TRBD1 aligns across 9 bases. The CDR3 consists of 16 residues. V lost 5 bases, J lost 4 bases, and 11 bases stayed unmatched. Germline V gene data show CDR1 as KGHSH and CDR2 as LQKENI. The variable domain in full, completed from reference TRBV18 and TRBJ1-2, reads NAGVMQNPRHLVRRRGQEARLRCSPMKGHSHVYWYRQLPEEGLKFMVYLQKENIIDESGMPKERFSAEFPKEGPSILRIQQVVRGDSAAYFCASSSLRTGGPYGYTFGSGTRLTVV.